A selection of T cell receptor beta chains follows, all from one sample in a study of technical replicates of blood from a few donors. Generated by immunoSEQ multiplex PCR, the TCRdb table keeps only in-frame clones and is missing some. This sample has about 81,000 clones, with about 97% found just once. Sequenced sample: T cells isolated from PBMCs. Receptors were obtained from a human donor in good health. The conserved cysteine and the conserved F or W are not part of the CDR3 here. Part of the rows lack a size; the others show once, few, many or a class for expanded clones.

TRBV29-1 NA SVTGTSDPMETYEQY
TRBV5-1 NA ASMPQWDRGSVEQF
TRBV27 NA ASNPIAGDYNEQF
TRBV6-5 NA ASSYRSGTGGYGYT
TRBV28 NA ASSITPTGGGEGYT
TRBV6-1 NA ASTISGLGDYEQY
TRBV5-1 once ASSLAAGTPAGYT
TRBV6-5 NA ASRLQTGFPYEQY
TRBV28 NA ASSLSTQLNQPQH
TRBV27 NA ASSFREGETQY
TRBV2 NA ATTRALAGGPSRRNEQF
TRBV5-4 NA ASSVGTSGRAWGETQY
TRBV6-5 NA ASTASGQGYGYT
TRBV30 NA AWTLAQADEKLF
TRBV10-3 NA AIYGTSGRANTGELF